This TCR beta chain derives from a study of T cells in localized non-small cell lung cancer. This clone was recorded only once. Its cognate antigen is unknown. The sample contains more than one DNA sequence encoding this CDR3. The CDR3 covers 14 residues. The V gene's germline CDR1 is LNHNV and CDR2 YYDKDF (reference sequence). Trimming at V came to 4 bases and at J to 4 bases, leaving 5 bases not matched to a gene. General study points: Measurement of T cell clonality placed uninvolved adjacent lung highest, above the level in tumor.

Produced via immunoSEQ multiplex PCR; TCRdb's table is partial and in-frame only. The sample yields roughly 2,800 clones, almost 25% seen once. The gene calls are TRBV15 and TRBJ2-5; 8 bases are shared with TRBD2. The TCR sequence derives from a man between 40 and 75 years old with stage I squamous cell lung carcinoma. Sequenced here: lung tumor tissue, sampled before any cancer treatment. Here the CDR3 reads CATSTRGGGETQYF. For the CDR3, the DNA is TGTGCCACCAGCACCCGGGGGGGTGGAGAGACCCAGTACTTC. The whole variable domain, filled in from reference TRBV15 and TRBJ2-5, reads DAMVIQNPRYQVTQFGKPVTLSCSQTLNHNVMYWYQQKSSQAPKLLFHYYDKDFNNEADTPDNFQSRRPNTSFCFLDIRSPGLGDTAMYLCATSTRGGGETQYFGPGTRLLVL.